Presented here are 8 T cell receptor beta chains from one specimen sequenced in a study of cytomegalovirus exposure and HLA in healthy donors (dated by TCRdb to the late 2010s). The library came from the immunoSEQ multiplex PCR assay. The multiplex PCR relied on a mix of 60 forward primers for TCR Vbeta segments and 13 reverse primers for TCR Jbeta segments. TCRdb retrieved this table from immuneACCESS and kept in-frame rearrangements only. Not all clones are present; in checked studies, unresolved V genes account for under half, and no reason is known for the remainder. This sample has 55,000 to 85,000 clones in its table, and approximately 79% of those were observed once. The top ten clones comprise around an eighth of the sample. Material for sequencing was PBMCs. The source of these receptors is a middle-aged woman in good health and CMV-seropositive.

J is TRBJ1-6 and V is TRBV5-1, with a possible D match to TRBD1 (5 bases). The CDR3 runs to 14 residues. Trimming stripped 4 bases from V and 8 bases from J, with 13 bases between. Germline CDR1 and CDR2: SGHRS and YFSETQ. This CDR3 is CASSPGGEHSPLHF. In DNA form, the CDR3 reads TGCGCCAGCAGCCCCGGGGGGGAACATTCACCCCTCCACTTT.

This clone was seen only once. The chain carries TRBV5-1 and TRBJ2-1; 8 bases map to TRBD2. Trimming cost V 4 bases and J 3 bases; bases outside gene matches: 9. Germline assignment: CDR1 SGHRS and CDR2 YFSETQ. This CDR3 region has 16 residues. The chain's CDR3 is CASSAPRGDLYNEQFF. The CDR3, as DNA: TGCGCCAGCAGCGCACCGCGGGGGGACCTCTACAATGAGCAGTTCTTC.

The CDR3 DNA reads as TGCGCCAGCCGGGGGACTCTACGGAACACTGAAGCTTTCTTT. Protein: CASRGTLRNTEAFF. The chain joins TRBV4-1 to TRBJ1-1, with a weak D call TRBD1 (5 bases). CDR3 length: 14 amino acids. V shed 8 bases and J shed 1 base, with 14 bases lying between them. Per germline, CDR1 MGHRA and CDR2 YSYEKL.

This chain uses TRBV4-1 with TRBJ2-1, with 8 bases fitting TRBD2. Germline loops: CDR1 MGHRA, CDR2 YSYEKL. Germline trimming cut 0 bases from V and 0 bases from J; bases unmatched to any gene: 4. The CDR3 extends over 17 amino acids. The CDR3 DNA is TGCGCCAGCAGCCAAGATATAGCGGGGAGCTCCTACAATGAGCAGTTCTTC. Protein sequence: CASSQDIAGSSYNEQFF.

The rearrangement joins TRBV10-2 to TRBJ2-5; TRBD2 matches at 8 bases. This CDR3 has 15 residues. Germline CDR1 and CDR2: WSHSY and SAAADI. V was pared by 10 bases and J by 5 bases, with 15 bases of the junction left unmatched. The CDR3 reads CATSRRRGARETQYF. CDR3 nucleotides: TGCGCCACCTCTCGGCGGCGGGGGGCCAGGGAGACCCAGTACTTC.

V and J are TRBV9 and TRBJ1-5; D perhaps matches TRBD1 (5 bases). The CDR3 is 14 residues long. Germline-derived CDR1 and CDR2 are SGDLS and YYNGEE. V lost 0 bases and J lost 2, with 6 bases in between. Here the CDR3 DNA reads TGTGCCAGCAGCGTAGTCAGGGGCAATCAGCCCCAGCATTTT. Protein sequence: CASSVVRGNQPQHF.

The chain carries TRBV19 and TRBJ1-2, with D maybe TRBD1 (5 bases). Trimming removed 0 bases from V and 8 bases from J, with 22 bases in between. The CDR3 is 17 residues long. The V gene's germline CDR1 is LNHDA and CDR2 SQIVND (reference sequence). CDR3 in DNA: TGTGCCAGTAGTATAGATCGGGGCAGTCCCGGGAGTTCGGGCTACACCTTC. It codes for CASSIDRGSPGSSGYTF. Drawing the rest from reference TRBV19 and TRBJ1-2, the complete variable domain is DGGITQSPKYLFRKEGQNVTLSCEQNLNHDAMYWYRQDPGQGLRLIYYSQIVNDFQKGDIAEGYSVSREKKESFPLTVTSAQKNPTAFYLCASSIDRGSPGSSGYTFGSGTRLTVV.

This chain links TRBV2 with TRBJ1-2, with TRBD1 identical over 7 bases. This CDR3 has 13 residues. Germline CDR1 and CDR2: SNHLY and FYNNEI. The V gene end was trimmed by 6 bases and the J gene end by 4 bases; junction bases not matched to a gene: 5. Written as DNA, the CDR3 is TGTGCCAGCAGGGGGGACAGTGTCTATGGCTACACCTTC. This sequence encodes CASRGDSVYGYTF.